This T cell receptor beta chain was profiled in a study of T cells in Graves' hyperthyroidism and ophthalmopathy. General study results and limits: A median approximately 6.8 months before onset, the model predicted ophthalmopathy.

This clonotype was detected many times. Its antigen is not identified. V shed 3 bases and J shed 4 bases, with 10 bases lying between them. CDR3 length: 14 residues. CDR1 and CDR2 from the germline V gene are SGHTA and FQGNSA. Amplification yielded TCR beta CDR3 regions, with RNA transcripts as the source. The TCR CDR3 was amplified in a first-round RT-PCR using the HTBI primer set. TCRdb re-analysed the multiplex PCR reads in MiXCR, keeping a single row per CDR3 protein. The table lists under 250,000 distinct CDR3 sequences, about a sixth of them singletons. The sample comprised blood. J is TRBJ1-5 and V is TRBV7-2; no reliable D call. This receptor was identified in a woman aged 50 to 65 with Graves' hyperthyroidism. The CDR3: CASSLVVDNQPQHF. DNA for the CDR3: TGTGCCAGCAGCTTGGTAGTAGATAATCAGCCCCAGCATTTT.